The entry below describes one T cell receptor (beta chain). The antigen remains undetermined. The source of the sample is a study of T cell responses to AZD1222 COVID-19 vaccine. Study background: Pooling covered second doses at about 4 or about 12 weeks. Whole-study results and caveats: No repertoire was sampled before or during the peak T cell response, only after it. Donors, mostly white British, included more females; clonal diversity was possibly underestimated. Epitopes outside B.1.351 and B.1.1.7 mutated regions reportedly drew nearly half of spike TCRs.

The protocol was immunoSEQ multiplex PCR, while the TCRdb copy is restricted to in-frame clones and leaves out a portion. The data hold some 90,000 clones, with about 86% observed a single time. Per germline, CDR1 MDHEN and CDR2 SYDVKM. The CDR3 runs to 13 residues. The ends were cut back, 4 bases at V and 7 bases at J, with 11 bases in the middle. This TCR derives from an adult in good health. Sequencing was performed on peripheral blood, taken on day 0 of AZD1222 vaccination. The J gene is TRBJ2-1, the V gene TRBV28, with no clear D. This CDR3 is CASSSWQGNEQFF. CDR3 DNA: TGTGCCAGCAGTTCCTGGCAAGGGAATGAGCAGTTCTTC.